This record looks at one TCR beta chain sequence and its context. This clone was seen more than once but under ten times. Its antigen is unknown. Base quality data are lacking; no much larger clone is found one base away. TCRbeta CDR3 regions were amplified from genomic DNA by means of the immunoSEQ Assay, a bias-controlled multiplex PCR. On the authors' methods: The number of nucleated cells in each sample was estimated by amplification of reference gene primers within the assay. To quantify the absolute abundance of each unique TCRbeta CDR3 rearrangement, sequence reads were collapsed and filtered. For each sample, productive Simpson clonality was calculated as the square root of Simpson's diversity index across productive rearrangements. The immuneACCESS repertoire file appears here via TCRdb, limited to in-frame rearrangements. These files lack a portion of the clones; in checked studies, under half of the deficit traces to unresolved V genes, and the cause of the others is not known. V and J calls and clone size come straight from that table; D and trimming were deduced from the DNA. The sample includes a few hundred thousand clones, with approximately 81% observed a single time. The top ten hold roughly 3% of the sample.

The CDR3, cysteine through phenylalanine, is 15 amino acids long. The CDR3 DNA has 45 bases and is translated from base 1. As encoded in the germline V gene, CDR1 is MDHEN while CDR2 is SYDVKM. At the junction V is shortened by 5 bases and J by 2 bases; bases outside the gene matches: 9. This sample was included in a study of blood T cell repertoires in COVID-19 (TCRdb year 2020). For context, the study as a whole: Samples covering the acute and convalescent phases of COVID-19 were provided by collaborators in the United States, Italy and Spain. The prospective study material was composed of cDNA or gDNA derived from T cells, B-cell-depleted T cells, or PBMCs. Subjects who had been exposed to COVID-19, were actively infected with it, or had recovered from it provided the deeply sampled blood TCRbeta repertoires that made up the dataset. The repertoires were released in a freely available public database meant as a resource for research on the immune response to SARS-CoV-2. The samples were drawn from two sources: the first 160 participants of the ongoing ImmuneRACE study, and over 950 subjects contributed by 6 global collaborators. The sample metadata nearly always contained a de-identified subject ID, COVID-19 status, age in years and sex. HLA class I and class II types, where available, came from metadata supplied by the sample provider rather than from assay-based typing. What the work shows at the level of the full study, not this receptor alone: The quantity of clinical and demographic metadata differed by source and by participant and was supplied without curation.

The collaborating institutions used their own protocols to collect whole blood in K2EDTA tubes. For TCRbeta analysis, collaborator samples were shipped as frozen whole blood, as isolated PBMCs, or as DNA extracted from either sample type. The chain couples TRBV28 to TRBJ2-7, with 7 central nucleotides matching TRBD1. This TCR was recovered from a young woman with acute or convalescent COVID-19. Input material: peripheral blood. The CDR3 region reads CASSLPTGLAYEQYF. Read as DNA, the sequence is TGTGCCAGCAGTCTACCGACAGGGTTGGCCTACGAGCAGTACTTC.